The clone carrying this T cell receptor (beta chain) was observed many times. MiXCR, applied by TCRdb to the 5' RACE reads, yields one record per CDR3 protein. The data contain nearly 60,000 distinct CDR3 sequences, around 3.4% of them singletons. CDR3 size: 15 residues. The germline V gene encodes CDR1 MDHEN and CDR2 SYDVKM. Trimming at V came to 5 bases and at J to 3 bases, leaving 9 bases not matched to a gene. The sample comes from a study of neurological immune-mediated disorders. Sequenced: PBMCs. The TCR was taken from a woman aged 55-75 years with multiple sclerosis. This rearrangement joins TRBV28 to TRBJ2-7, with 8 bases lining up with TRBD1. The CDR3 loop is CASSPGQGSIYEQYF. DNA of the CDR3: TGTGCCAGCAGTCCTGGACAGGGATCAATCTACGAGCAGTACTTC.